The 23 T cell receptor beta chains given below trace back to one sample, sequenced in a study of T cells in women clearing cervical HPV infection. Profiling relied on immunoSEQ multiplex PCR, and the TCRdb table lists in-frame clones only, not all of them. The sample table includes roughly 30,000 clones. Source material: blood buffy coat. The origin of the receptors is a woman between 18 and 70 years old with a cervical HPV16 infection that either progressed to CIN3+ or cleared (not recorded which).

CDR3 protein: CSAPIQGSPTGANVLTF. The sequenced CDR3 bases are TGCAGTGCGCCGATACAGGGATCCCCCACTGGGGCCAACGTC. The rearrangement uses TRBV20-1 and TRBJ2-6; the D gene is possibly TRBD1 (6 bases). From the germline J gene comes the end of the CDR3, since the read stops 3 residues before it. Germline V gene data show CDR1 as DFQATT and CDR2 as SNEGSKA (reference sequence). V gave up 6 bases and J gave up 2 bases, with 20 bases separating them. The CDR3 is 17 residues long.

Notes on this clone: The read halts 3 residues ahead of the CDR3 end, with the missing end drawn from the germline J gene. V is TRBV12-3 or TRBV12-4 and J is TRBJ2-5; possibly TRBD2 for D (5 bases). V lost 3 bases and J 5 bases, leaving 10 bases between the germline ends. The CDR3 runs to 13 residues. The CDR3 bases that were read are TGTGCCAGCAGTTTCGGCGGGCGCGAGACC. Amino acids: CASSFGGRET. The entire CDR3 protein reads CASSFGGRETQYF.

CDR3 region: CSARDSSSYEQYF. The covered CDR3 bases are TGCAGTGCTAGAGACAGTTCGTCCTACGAG. The chain has TRBV20-1 and TRBJ2-7; unclear D gene. The sequenced fragment ends 3 residues before the CDR3 boundary, so the rest is inferred from the germline J gene. CDR3 size: 13 residues. Germline lookup yields CDR1 DFQATT and CDR2 SNEGSKA (reference sequence). The V gene lost 0 bases and the J gene lost 1 base, with 7 bases spanning the gap.

On this clone: The read is 3 residues too short to cover the CDR3 end, so that end is filled in from the germline J gene. The rearrangement joins TRBV3-1 (or the pseudogene TRBV3-2) to TRBJ2-1, with 10 bases identical to TRBD2. CDR1 and CDR2 (germline): LGHDT, YNNKEL (reference sequence). J lost 3 bases, V lost 4 bases, and 9 bases had no gene match. CDR3 length: 17 residues. The chain's CDR3 is CASSLQAGGKDYNEQFF. CDR3 bases read: TGTGCCAGCAGCCTTCAAGCGGGAGGGAAAGACTACAATGAG.

As concerns this clone: The read terminates 3 residues before the CDR3 end, so the remaining end is supplied by the germline J gene. The chain is built from TRBV29-1 and TRBJ1-3; weak D call: TRBD1 (5 bases). The CDR3 loop spans 12 amino acids. Germline V gene lookup returns CDR1 SQVTM and CDR2 ANQGSEA. Trimming cost V 8 bases and J 4 bases, with 12 bases left between them. The sequenced CDR3 bases are TGCAGCATTCGGGGGTCGGGAAACACC. It is translated as CSIRGSGNT. The whole CDR3 protein reads CSIRGSGNTIYF.

In regard to this clone: Read coverage stops 3 residues before the CDR3 terminus; the germline J gene supplies the remainder. The chain employs TRBV7-9 and TRBJ1-1, with D possibly matching TRBD1 (5 bases). CDR3 length equals 14 residues. In germline, CDR1 is SEHNR, CDR2 FQNEAQ (reference sequence). The sequenced CDR3 bases are TGTGCCAGCAGCTTAAGGACATCGGACAATGAG. Translation gives CASSLRTSDNE. The whole CDR3 protein reads CASSLRTSDNEAFF.

Partial CDR3 DNA: TGCAGTGGTCGAGGAGTAGCGGGAGTTCCTTCTAGGGATGAG. Its translation: CSGRGVAGVPSRDE. The whole CDR3 protein reads CSGRGVAGVPSRDEQFF. This chain links TRBV20-1 with TRBJ2-1; 9 nucleotides align to TRBD2. The missing CDR3 end, 3 residues past where the read stops, is filled in from the germline J gene. Germline V lookup: CDR1 DFQATT, CDR2 SNEGSKA (reference sequence). CDR3 size: 17 residues. J was trimmed by 8 bases and V by 7 bases; bases with no gene match: 21.

A note on this clone: The CDR3 end lies 3 residues beyond the end of the read and is filled in from the germline J gene. The rearrangement joins TRBV14 to TRBJ2-7; 8 bases line up with TRBD2. Germline V lookup: CDR1 SGHDN, CDR2 FVKESK. This CDR3 has 15 amino acids. The V and J ends lost 0 bases and 2 bases, in that order; junction bases with no gene match: 3. Incomplete CDR3 DNA: TGTGCCAGCAGCCAAGAAGGGCGGGGGGCCTACGAG. As protein: CASSQEGRGAYE. The CDR3 reads in full as CASSQEGRGAYEQYF.

To note about this clone: The read ends 3 residues early relative to the CDR3; the germline J gene fills the gap. The chain combines TRBV5-1 with TRBJ1-1, with a tentative D call TRBD1 (5 bases). V lost 2 bases and J 5 bases, leaving 13 bases between the germline ends. CDR1 is SGHRS and CDR2 is YFSETQ in the germline V gene. The CDR3 extends over 14 amino acids. CDR3 bases read: TGCGCCAGCAGCTTTGAGAGGGGTGGGACTGAA. This gives the protein CASSFERGGTE. The full CDR3 protein is CASSFERGGTEAFF.

Note on this clone: The read comes to an end 3 residues before the CDR3 does, leaving the germline J gene to fill in the end. The chain links TRBV11-2 to TRBJ2-1; D possibly corresponds to TRBD2 (5 bases). The CDR3 has 15 amino acids. From germline, CDR1 is SGHAT and CDR2 FQNNGV. V was shortened by 2 bases and J by 7 bases, with 15 bases between the two germline ends. This CDR3 reads CASSLRTASSNEQFF. The CDR3 DNA, read in part, is TGTGCCAGCAGCTTAAGGACGGCTAGCTCTAATGAG. Full variable domain (rest looked up from reference TRBV11-2 and TRBJ2-1): EAGVAQSPRYKIIEKRQSVAFWCNPISGHATLYWYQQILGQGPKLLIQFQNNGVVDDSQLPKDRFSAERLKGVDSTLKIQPAKLEDSAVYLCASSLRTASSNEQFFGPGTRLTVL.

In the case of this clone: From the germline J gene comes the end of the CDR3, since the read stops 3 residues before it. The chain joins TRBV6-1 to TRBJ1-4, with 7 positions matching TRBD1. CDR1 is MNHNS, CDR2 SASEGT, per germline. The CDR3 is made up of 14 amino acids. The trim removed 4 bases at V and 4 bases at J, leaving 3 bases unmatched. The sequenced CDR3 bases are TGTGCCAGCAGTGCAGGGGGGAATAATGAAAAA. It is translated as CASSAGGNNEK. The full-length CDR3 reads as CASSAGGNNEKLFF.

With respect to this clone: The read ends 3 residues before the CDR3 terminus; that terminus is restored from the germline J gene. The chain has TRBV5-1 and TRBJ1-1; D possibly corresponds to TRBD1 (5 bases). Germline assignment: CDR1 SGHRS and CDR2 YFSETQ. V lost 3 bases to trimming and J lost 4 bases, with 10 bases between them. This CDR3 is built from 13 residues. CDR3 in amino acids: CASSSGEGTEAFF. The CDR3 DNA, read in part, is TGCGCCAGCAGCTCGGGGGAGGGCACTGAA. Combining the CDR3 with reference TRBV5-1 and TRBJ1-1 gives the whole variable domain KAGVTQTPRYLIKTRGQQVTLSCSPISGHRSVSWYQQTPGQGLQFLFEYFSETQRNKGNFPGRFSGRQFSNSRSEMNVSTLELGDSALYLCASSSGEGTEAFFGQGTRLTVV.

With respect to this clone: The DNA ends 3 residues before the CDR3 does, and the rest of the CDR3 is filled in from the germline J gene. The chain combines TRBV5-6 with TRBJ2-1, with TRBD1 as a possible D gene (6 bases). Trimming left V 2 bases short and J 6 bases short, with 15 bases between. The CDR3 spans 15 residues. Germline values: CDR1 SGHDT, CDR2 YYEEEE. CDR3 amino acids: CASSLAGVGGNEQFF. The DNA read from the CDR3 is TGTGCCAGCAGCTTAGCAGGGGTCGGTGGCAATGAG.

To note about this clone: The read halts 3 residues ahead of the CDR3 end, with the missing end drawn from the germline J gene. The chain joins TRBV4-2 to TRBJ2-1, with 9 bases that match TRBD2. With V trimmed by 3 bases and J by 3 bases, 3 bases remained unmatched. The CDR3 length is 15 residues. Germline assignment: CDR1 LGHNA and CDR2 YNFKEQ. Partial CDR3 DNA: TGTGCCAGCAGCCACAGACTAGCGGTCTACAATGAG. Translation: CASSHRLAVYNE. The full CDR3 reads CASSHRLAVYNEQFF.

As to this clone: The CDR3 end lies 3 residues beyond the end of the read and is filled in from the germline J gene. This chain uses TRBV5-1 with TRBJ1-4; 7 bases match TRBD1. Germline values: CDR1 SGHRS, CDR2 YFSETQ. The CDR3 contains 17 residues. The V gene end was trimmed by 3 bases and the J gene end by 0 bases; junction bases not matched to a gene: 8. The CDR3 sequence: CASSWGQYSATNEKLFF. CDR3 DNA (partial): TGCGCCAGCAGCTGGGGACAGTATAGCGCAACTAATGAAAAA.

About this clone: The read stops 3 residues short of the end of the CDR3; the missing end is completed from the germline J gene. The gene calls are TRBV10-3 and TRBJ2-1; 7 positions match TRBD2. Germline V gene sequence: CDR1 ENHRY, CDR2 SYGVKD. This CDR3 spans 13 amino acids. The V gene end was trimmed by 11 bases and the J gene end by 2 bases; junction bases not matched to a gene: 6. The part of the CDR3 DNA that was read is TGTGCCTCCTCGACTAGCACCTACAATGAG. This codes for CASSTSTYNE. The whole CDR3 is CASSTSTYNEQFF.

A word on this clone: The observed sequence ends 3 residues before the CDR3 terminus, with the missing tail filled in from the germline J gene. This chain joins TRBV30 and TRBJ2-3; possibly TRBD1 for D (5 bases). Trimming pared 1 base from V and 0 bases from J, leaving 11 bases between. The V gene's germline CDR1 is GTSNPN and CDR2 SVGIG (reference sequence). This CDR3 contains 15 residues. CDR3 in amino acids: CAWSENRPSTDTQYF. The part of the CDR3 DNA that was read is TGTGCCTGGAGTGAGAACAGGCCTAGCACAGATACG.

Regarding this clone: The read finishes 3 residues shy of the CDR3 end, and the germline J gene is used to complete it. This rearrangement joins TRBV19 to TRBJ1-2, with D hard to call. This CDR3 comprises 12 residues. CDR1 is LNHDA, CDR2 SQIVND, per germline (reference sequence). The part of the CDR3 DNA that was read is TGTGCCAGTAGTCCTGAGGGCCGGCAC. Protein sequence: CASSPEGRH. The CDR3 in its entirety is CASSPEGRHYTF.

About this clone itself: The observed sequence ends 3 residues before the CDR3 terminus, with the missing tail filled in from the germline J gene. This sequence joins TRBV3-1 (or the pseudogene TRBV3-2) and TRBJ2-7, with 7 bases lining up with TRBD2. With V trimmed by 0 bases and J by 4 bases, 3 bases remained unmatched. This CDR3 spans 14 amino acids. Germline CDR1 is LGHDT and CDR2 is YNNKEL (reference sequence). The CDR3 reads CASSQDASGYEQYF. The sequenced part of the CDR3 DNA is TGTGCCAGCAGCCAAGACGCTAGCGGTTACGAG.

A note on this clone: The CDR3 end falls 3 residues outside the read, so it is completed with the germline J gene. This rearrangement joins TRBV13 to TRBJ1-2; TRBD1 agrees at 10 bases. This CDR3 region has 16 residues. Germline-derived CDR1 and CDR2 are PRHDT and FYEKMQ (reference sequence). CDR3 DNA, as far as it was read: TGTGCCAGCAGCTTAGGCCAGGGGACAGGGGCGAGGGGC. It yields the protein CASSLGQGTGARG. The entire CDR3 protein reads CASSLGQGTGARGYTF.

To note about this clone: Coverage ceases 3 residues before the CDR3 finishes, and the germline J gene fills in the end. The rearrangement uses TRBV10-3 and TRBJ2-3, with TRBD2 identical over 11 bases. Germline V gene lookup returns CDR1 ENHRY and CDR2 SYGVKD. The V segment lost 8 bases and the J segment 0 bases; nucleotides outside the gene matches: 1. The CDR3 is made up of 14 amino acids. The CDR3 bases that were read are TGTGCCATCCGGACTAGCGGGAGCACAGATACG. Translation gives CAIRTSGSTDT. The whole CDR3 reads CAIRTSGSTDTQYF.

Points on this clone: The CDR3 end lies 3 residues beyond the end of the read and is filled in from the germline J gene. The V and J genes are TRBV20-1 and TRBJ1-1; TRBD1 aligns across 10 bases. This CDR3 is built from 13 residues. V shed 6 bases, J shed 4 bases, and the junction held 5 bases outside the gene matches. Germline-derived CDR1 and CDR2 are DFQATT and SNEGSKA (reference sequence). This CDR3 is CSAGTGVGTEAFF. CDR3 DNA (partial): TGCAGTGCAGGGACAGGGGTGGGCACTGAA.

CDR3 sequence: CASSLDGVSSYEQYF. The CDR3 bases that were read are TGTGCCAGCAGCTTAGACGGGGTCAGCTCCTACGAG. V is TRBV7-9 and J is TRBJ2-7; D perhaps matches TRBD2 (5 bases). From the germline J gene comes the end of the CDR3, since the read stops 3 residues before it. Trimming left V 1 base short and J 0 bases short, with 10 bases between. Germline CDR1 and CDR2: SEHNR and FQNEAQ (reference sequence). The CDR3 runs 15 residues.